This T cell receptor beta chain was sequenced for a study of blood T cell repertoires in COVID-19. On the study more broadly: Both acute and convalescent COVID-19 samples were obtained from the United States, Italy and Spain. PBMCs, B-cell-depleted T cells, or T cells provided the cDNA or gDNA that made up the material.

The CDR3 is made up of 11 amino acids. The germline CDR1 and CDR2 sequences are ENHRY and SYGVKD. Trimming cost V 6 bases and J 7 bases; bases outside gene matches: 0. Measured with immunoSEQ multiplex PCR; TCRdb has only the in-frame clones, and not every one. Of some 190,000 clones detected, around 85% appear once; the ten largest clones hold roughly 8.2%. The chain combines TRBV10-3 with TRBJ1-1, with 9 bases lining up with TRBD1. Source material: peripheral blood. The receptor was isolated from a woman aged 60-70 years with acute or convalescent COVID-19. The CDR3, as DNA: TGTGCCATCAGGACAGGGGGTGAAGCTTTCTTT. Translation gives CAIRTGGEAFF.